The 9 T cell receptor beta chains listed next were all sequenced from one sample in a study of T cells in Graves' hyperthyroidism and ophthalmopathy. RNA transcripts served as the template for amplifying TCR beta CDR3 regions. Researchers ran a first-round RT-PCR on the TCR CDR3 using the HTBI primer set. TCRdb independently ran MiXCR on the multiplex PCR reads; one entry per CDR3 protein. The data show 300,000 to 400,000 distinct CDR3 sequences, over 15% seen once. The sample was blood. These receptors all come from a woman between 50 and 59 years old with Graves' hyperthyroidism.

Here the CDR3 DNA reads TGTGCCAGCAGCTTAGGGACTTCGCGAGGGATCTCTGGGGCCAACGTCCTGACTTTC. Translating it yields CASSLGTSRGISGANVLTF. The chain carries TRBV11-2 and TRBJ2-6, with a possible D match to TRBD2 (5 bases). Trimming removed 1 base at V and 0 bases at J, with 16 bases between. Germline V gene sequence: CDR1 SGHAT, CDR2 FQNNGV. The CDR3 sequence is 19 residues long.

This clonotype has a handful of counts. The chain is built from TRBV20-1 and TRBJ2-2; the D is unclear. V dropped 0 bases and J dropped 7 bases, with 3 bases sitting between them. The CDR3 length is 11 residues. CDR1 DFQATT and CDR2 SNEGSKA come from the germline V gene (reference sequence). The CDR3 DNA is TGCAGTGCTAGAGAGGGCGGGGAGCTGTTTTTT. Protein: CSAREGGELFF.

In its sample, this clonotype was seen many times. The genes are TRBV20-1 and TRBJ2-7, with 10 positions matching TRBD1. Trimming cost V 5 bases and J 4 bases; bases outside gene matches: 14. In germline, CDR1 is DFQATT, CDR2 SNEGSKA (reference sequence). The length of the CDR3 is 16 residues. The CDR3 spells CSAPPLPGQGTYEQYF. CDR3 nucleotide sequence: TGCAGTGCTCCGCCCCTCCCGGGACAGGGGACGTACGAGCAGTACTTC.

This clonotype has a count of ten or more. This chain connects TRBV28 to TRBJ1-1, with 7 bases lining up with TRBD1. Germline V gene data show CDR1 as MDHEN and CDR2 as SYDVKM. The trim removed 8 bases at V and 5 bases at J, leaving 14 bases unmatched. The CDR3 totals 15 residues. CDR3 in amino acids: CASGYVGQSDTEAFF. Here the CDR3 DNA reads TGTGCCAGCGGGTATGTGGGACAGTCCGATACTGAAGCTTTCTTT.

The rearrangement links TRBV9 to TRBJ1-2, with D unresolved. Trimming cost V 0 bases and J 8 bases, with 11 bases left between them. This CDR3 comprises 13 residues. CDR1 is SGDLS and CDR2 is YYNGEE in the germline V gene. The CDR3 sequence is CASSVEWERGYTF. DNA for the CDR3: TGTGCCAGCAGCGTAGAGTGGGAGCGCGGCTACACCTTC.

This chain links TRBV19 with TRBJ1-2; no clear D. CDR3 size: 14 residues. The V and J ends lost 5 bases and 4 bases respectively, with 14 bases between them. Looked up from germline, CDR1 is LNHDA and CDR2 is SQIVND (reference sequence). The CDR3 region is CASSPGSEPYGYTF. The DNA for the CDR3 is TGTGCCAGTAGTCCGGGCAGTGAGCCCTATGGCTACACCTTC.

Many counts were recorded for this clonotype. The chain has TRBV18 and TRBJ1-4; D not certain. The CDR3 has 14 amino acids. The V end lost 4 bases, the J end lost 3 bases, and 9 bases lay between the germline ends. Germline values: CDR1 KGHSH, CDR2 LQKENI. In nucleotides, the CDR3 is TGTGCCAGCTCACTGAGAAGCTCTAATGAAAAACTGTTTTTT. Its protein is CASSLRSSNEKLFF.

A remark on this clonotype: A much larger clone is a single base away; this may be a read error. The chain links TRBV3-1 to TRBJ2-5; either TRBD1 or TRBD2 may fit D (5 bases each). The closer fit of TRBJ2-1 to the DNA end suggests the J call may be wrong. CDR1 is LGHDT, CDR2 YNNKEL, per germline (reference sequence). The CDR3 has 15 residues. The CDR3 bases are TGTGCCAGCAGCCAAGAAGGAACAGTGGGGGAGACCCAGTTCTTC. Translation gives CASSQEGTVGETQFF.

The chain links TRBV7-2 to TRBJ2-3, with D perhaps being TRBD1 or TRBD2 (6 bases each). V dropped 5 bases and J dropped 5 bases, with 17 bases sitting between them. The CDR3 covers 15 residues. Germline V gives CDR1 SGHTA, CDR2 FQGNSA. The CDR3 region is CASSLAWGAGDTQYF. In nucleotides, the CDR3 is TGTGCCAGCAGCCTCGCATGGGGGGCCGGAGATACGCAGTATTTT.